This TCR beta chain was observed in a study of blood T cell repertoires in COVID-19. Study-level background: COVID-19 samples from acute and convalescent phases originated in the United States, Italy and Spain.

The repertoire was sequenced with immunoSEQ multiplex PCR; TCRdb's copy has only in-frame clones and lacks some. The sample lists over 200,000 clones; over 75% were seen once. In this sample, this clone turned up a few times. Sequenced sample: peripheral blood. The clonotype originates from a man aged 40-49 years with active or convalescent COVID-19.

This chain's CDR3 is CASSPPRQGASGNQPQHF. DNA of the CDR3: TGTGCCAGCAGTCCACCGAGACAGGGGGCGAGTGGCAATCAGCCCCAGCATTTT. The chain combines TRBV28 with TRBJ1-5, with 10 bases aligning to TRBD1. Trimming took 5 bases from V and 2 from J; bases not matched to a gene: 12. The length of the CDR3 is 18 residues. Germline-derived CDR1 and CDR2 are MDHEN and SYDVKM.